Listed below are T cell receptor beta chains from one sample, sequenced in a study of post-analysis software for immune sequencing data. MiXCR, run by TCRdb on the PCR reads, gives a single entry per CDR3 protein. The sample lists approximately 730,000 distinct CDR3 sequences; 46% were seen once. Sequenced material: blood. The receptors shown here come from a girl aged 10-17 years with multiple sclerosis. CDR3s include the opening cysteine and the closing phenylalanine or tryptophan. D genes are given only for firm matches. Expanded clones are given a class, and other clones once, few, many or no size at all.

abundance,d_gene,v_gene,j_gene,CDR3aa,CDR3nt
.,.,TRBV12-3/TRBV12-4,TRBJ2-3,CASSPSGTGSTDAQYF,TGTGCCAGCAGTCCTTCGGGCACCGGGAGTACAGATGCGCAGTATTTT
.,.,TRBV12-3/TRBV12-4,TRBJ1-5,CASRRGSNSNQPQHF,TGTGCCAGCAGGAGGGGAAGTAATAGCAATCAGCCCCAGCATTTT
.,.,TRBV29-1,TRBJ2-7,CSVEDPRKAAGEQYF,TGCAGCGTTGAAGATCCTCGCAAGGCGGCGGGCGAGCAGTACTTC
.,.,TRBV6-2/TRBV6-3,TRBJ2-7,CASSYRPPGTLNSRYTVEQYF,TGTGCCAGCAGTTATCGTCCTCCTGGGACCTTAAACAGTCGATATACGGTCGAGCAGTACTTC
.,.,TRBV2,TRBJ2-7,CASTRTAYEQYF,TGTGCCAGCACCCGCACCGCCTACGAGCAGTACTTC
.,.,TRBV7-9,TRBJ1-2,CASTPPPQGSGYTF,TGTGCCAGCACCCCACCCCCGCAGGGAAGTGGCTACACCTTC
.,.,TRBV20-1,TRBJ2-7,CSAREADRRAYEQYF,TGCAGTGCTAGAGAAGCGGACCGACGTGCCTACGAGCAGTACTTC
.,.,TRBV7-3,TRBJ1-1,CASSPNGGPNTEAFF,TGTGCCAGCAGCCCGAACGGGGGACCGAACACTGAAGCTTTCTTT
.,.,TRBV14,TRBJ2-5,CASSPSVRETQYF,TGTGCCAGCAGCCCTAGCGTCCGAGAGACCCAGTACTTC
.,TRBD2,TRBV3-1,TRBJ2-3,CASSQTPGTSGRALADTQYF,TGTGCCAGCAGCCAAACCCCGGGAACTAGCGGGAGGGCTCTGGCAGATACGCAGTATTTT
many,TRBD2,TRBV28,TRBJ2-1,CASIAGDLAGGGHEQFF,TGTGCCAGCATCGCGGGGGACCTAGCGGGAGGTGGCCATGAGCAGTTCTTC
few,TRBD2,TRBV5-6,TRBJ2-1,CASSFPPSGSSNEQFF,TGTGCCAGCAGCTTTCCCCCTAGCGGGAGTAGTAATGAGCAGTTCTTC
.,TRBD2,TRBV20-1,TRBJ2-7,CSAGRTSGTYEQYF,TGCAGTGCTGGACGGACTAGCGGGACCTACGAGCAGTACTTC
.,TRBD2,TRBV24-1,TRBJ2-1,CATGTSTYNEQFF,TGTGCCACCGGGACTAGCACGTACAATGAGCAGTTCTTC
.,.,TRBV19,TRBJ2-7,CASSMRASHEQYF,TGTGCCAGTAGTATGAGGGCTAGCCACGAGCAGTACTTC
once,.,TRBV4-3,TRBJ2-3,CASSQDSFREQQYF,TGCGCCAGCAGCCAAGATTCGTTCCGGGAACAGCAGTATTTT
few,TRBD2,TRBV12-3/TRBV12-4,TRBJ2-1,CASRPLAGVGNEQFF,TGTGCCAGCAGACCGCTAGCGGGAGTGGGTAATGAGCAGTTCTTC
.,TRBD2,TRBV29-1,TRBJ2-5,CSVEGASGQETQYF,TGCAGCGTTGAAGGGGCTAGCGGGCAAGAGACCCAGTACTTC
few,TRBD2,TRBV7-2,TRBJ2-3,CASSLDRTSGYTDTQYF,TGTGCCAGCAGCTTAGACAGGACTAGCGGTTACACAGATACGCAGTATTTT
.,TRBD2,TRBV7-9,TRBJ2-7,CASSLASGWDEQYF,TGTGCCAGCAGCTTAGCTAGCGGGTGGGACGAGCAGTACTTC
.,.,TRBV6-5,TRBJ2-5,CASSYANWETQYF,TGTGCCAGCAGTTACGCCAATTGGGAGACCCAGTACTTC
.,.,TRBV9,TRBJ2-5,CASSVGTMETQYF,TGTGCCAGCAGCGTAGGGACAATGGAGACCCAGTACTTC
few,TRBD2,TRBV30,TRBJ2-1,CAWSAGGSYNEQFF,TGTGCCTGGAGCGCCGGGGGGAGCTACAATGAGCAGTTCTTC
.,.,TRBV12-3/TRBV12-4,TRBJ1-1,CASRENHGAGEAFF,TGTGCCAGCAGAGAAAACCACGGGGCGGGTGAAGCTTTCTTT
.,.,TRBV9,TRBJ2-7,CASSVAPDSSYEQYF,TGTGCCAGCAGCGTAGCCCCGGACAGCTCCTACGAGCAGTACTTC
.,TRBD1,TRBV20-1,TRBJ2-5,CSTGTGTETQYF,TGCAGTACCGGGACAGGGACGGAGACCCAGTACTTC
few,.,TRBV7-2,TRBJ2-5,CASSFKGGETQYF,TGTGCCAGCAGCTTTAAGGGGGGAGAGACCCAGTACTTC
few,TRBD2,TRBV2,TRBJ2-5,CASSEASGRATSETQYF,TGTGCCAGCAGTGAGGCTAGCGGGAGGGCCACGTCGGAGACCCAGTACTTC
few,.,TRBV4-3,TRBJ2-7,CASSQDLSEDEMGYEQYF,TGCGCCAGCAGCCAAGATCTCTCGGAGGACGAGATGGGCTACGAGCAGTACTTC
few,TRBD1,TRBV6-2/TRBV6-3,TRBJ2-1,CASSPPGQGPHNEQFF,TGTGCCAGCAGTCCCCCGGGACAGGGTCCCCACAATGAGCAGTTCTTC
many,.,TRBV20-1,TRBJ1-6,CSARIRDNSPLHF,TGCAGTGCTAGAATCCGCGATAATTCACCCCTCCACTTT
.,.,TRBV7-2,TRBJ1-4,CASSPGTGRANEKLFF,TGTGCCAGCAGCCCAGGGACCGGGAGGGCTAATGAAAAACTGTTTTTT
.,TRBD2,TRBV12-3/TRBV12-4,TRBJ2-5,CASRPSGRALKTQYF,TGTGCCAGCAGACCAAGCGGGAGGGCTTTAAAGACCCAGTACTTC
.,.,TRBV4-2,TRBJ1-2,CASSHSGGDYGYTF,TGTGCCAGCAGCCACTCGGGGGGGGACTATGGCTACACCTTC
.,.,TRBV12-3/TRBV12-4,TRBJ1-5,CASSLRQALNQPQHF,TGTGCCAGCAGTTTAAGGCAGGCGCTCAATCAGCCCCAGCATTTT
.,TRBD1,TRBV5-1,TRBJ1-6,CASSWGDRDSPLHF,TGCGCCAGCAGCTGGGGGGACAGGGACTCACCCCTCCACTTT
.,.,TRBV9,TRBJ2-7,CASSVEPNWEQYF,TGTGCCAGCAGCGTAGAGCCCAACTGGGAGCAGTACTTC
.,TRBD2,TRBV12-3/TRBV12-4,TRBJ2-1,CASRVAGGTCNEQFF,TGTGCCAGCAGGGTAGCGGGAGGCACTTGCAATGAGCAGTTCTTC
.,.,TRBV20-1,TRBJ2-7,CSAPFQGASYEQYF,TGCAGTGCCCCTTTTCAGGGAGCCTCCTACGAGCAGTACTTC
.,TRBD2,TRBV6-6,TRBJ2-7,CASSYQSGRYSYEQYF,TGTGCCAGCAGTTACCAGAGCGGGAGATATTCCTACGAGCAGTACTTC
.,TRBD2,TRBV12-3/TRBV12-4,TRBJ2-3,CASSFGFGGGASTDTQYF,TGTGCCAGCAGTTTTGGTTTTGGGGGAGGGGCTAGTACAGATACGCAGTATTTT
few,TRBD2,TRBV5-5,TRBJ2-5,CASSPAGGRKTQYF,TGTGCCAGCAGCCCCGCGGGGGGGCGGAAGACCCAGTACTTC
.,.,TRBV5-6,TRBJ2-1,CASSLEGSASDEQFF,TGTGCCAGCAGCTTGGAGGGGTCGGCTAGCGATGAGCAGTTCTTC
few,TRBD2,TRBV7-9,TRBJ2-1,CASSFRLAADNEQFF,TGTGCCAGCAGCTTCAGACTAGCGGCAGACAATGAGCAGTTCTTC
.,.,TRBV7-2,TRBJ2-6,CASSSDGRLVSSGANVLTF,TGTGCCAGCAGCTCAGACGGACGGTTGGTTAGCTCTGGGGCCAACGTCCTGACTTTC
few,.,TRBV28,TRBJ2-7,CASRPGVVDEQYF,TGTGCCAGCAGACCGGGGGTAGTAGACGAGCAGTACTTC
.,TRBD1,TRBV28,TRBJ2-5,CASNRQGWETQYF,TGTGCCAGCAACCGACAGGGTTGGGAGACCCAGTACTTC
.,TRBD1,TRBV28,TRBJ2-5,CASSRRGQGVATQYF,TGCGCCAGCAGCCGAAGGGGGCAGGGAGTGGCGACCCAGTACTTC
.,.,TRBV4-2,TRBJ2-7,CASRETGLDEQYF,TGTGCCAGCAGAGAGACAGGTCTGGACGAGCAGTACTTC